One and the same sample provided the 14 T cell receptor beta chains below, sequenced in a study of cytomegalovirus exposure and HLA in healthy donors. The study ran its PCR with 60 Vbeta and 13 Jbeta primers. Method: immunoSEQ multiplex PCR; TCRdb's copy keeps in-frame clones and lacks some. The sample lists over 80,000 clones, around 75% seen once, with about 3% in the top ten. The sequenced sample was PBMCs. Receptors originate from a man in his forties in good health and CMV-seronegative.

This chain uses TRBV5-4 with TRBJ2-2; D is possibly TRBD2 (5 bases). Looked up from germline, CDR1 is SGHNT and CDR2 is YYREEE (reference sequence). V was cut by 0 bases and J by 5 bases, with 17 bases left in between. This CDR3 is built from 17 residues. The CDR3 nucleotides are TGTGCCAGCAGCTTGGAGTCGTCTATACTAGAGACCGGGGAGCTGTTTTTT. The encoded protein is CASSLESSILETGELFF.

CDR3 region: CASSVGENTEAFF. CDR3 nucleotide sequence: TGTGCCAGCAGCGTAGGCGAAAACACTGAAGCTTTCTTT. The chain couples TRBV9 to TRBJ1-1, with D unclear. V dropped 0 bases and J dropped 2 bases, with 5 bases sitting between them. Germline V gene sequence: CDR1 SGDLS, CDR2 YYNGEE. This CDR3 is 13 amino acids long.

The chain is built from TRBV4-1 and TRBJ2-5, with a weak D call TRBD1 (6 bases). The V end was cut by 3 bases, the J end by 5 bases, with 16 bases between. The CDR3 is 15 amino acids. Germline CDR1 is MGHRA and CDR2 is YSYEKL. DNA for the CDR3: TGCGCCAGCAGCCAGCCTACAGGGCTTGGGGAGACCCAGTACTTC. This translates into CASSQPTGLGETQYF.

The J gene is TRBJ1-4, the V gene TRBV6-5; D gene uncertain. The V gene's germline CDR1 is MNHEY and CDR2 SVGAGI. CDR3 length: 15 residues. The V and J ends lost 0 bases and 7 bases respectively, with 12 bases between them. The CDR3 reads CASSYSGGKGEKLFF. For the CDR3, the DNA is TGTGCCAGCAGTTACTCCGGAGGGAAAGGTGAAAAACTGTTTTTT.

The CDR3 loop reads CASSIEGFYGYTF. CDR3 DNA: TGTGCCAGTAGTATCGAGGGATTCTATGGCTACACCTTC. V is TRBV19 and J is TRBJ1-2; D is unclear. Looked up from germline, CDR1 is LNHDA and CDR2 is SQIVND (reference sequence). The CDR3 loop spans 13 amino acids. With 3 bases removed from V and 4 bases from J, the gap between germline ends came to 9 bases.

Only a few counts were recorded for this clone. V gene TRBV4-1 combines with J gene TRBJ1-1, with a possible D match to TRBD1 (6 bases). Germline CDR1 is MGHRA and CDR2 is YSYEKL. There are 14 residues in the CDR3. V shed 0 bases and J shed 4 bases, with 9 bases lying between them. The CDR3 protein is CASSQEGGITEAFF. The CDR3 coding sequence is TGCGCCAGCAGCCAAGAAGGGGGTATCACTGAAGCTTTCTTT.

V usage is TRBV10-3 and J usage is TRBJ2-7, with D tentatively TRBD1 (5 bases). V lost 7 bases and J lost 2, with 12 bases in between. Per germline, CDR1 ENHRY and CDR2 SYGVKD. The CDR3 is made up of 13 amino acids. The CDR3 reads CAITGDSPYEQYF. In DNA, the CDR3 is TGTGCCATCACAGGTGACAGTCCCTACGAGCAGTACTTC.

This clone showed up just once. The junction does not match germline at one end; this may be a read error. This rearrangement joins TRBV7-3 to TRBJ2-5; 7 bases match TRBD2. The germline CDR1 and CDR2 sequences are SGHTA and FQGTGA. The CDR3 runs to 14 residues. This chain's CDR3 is CASRLRGLQETQYF. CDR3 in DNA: TGTGCCAGCAGGTTAAGGGGACTACAAGAGACCCAGTACTTC.

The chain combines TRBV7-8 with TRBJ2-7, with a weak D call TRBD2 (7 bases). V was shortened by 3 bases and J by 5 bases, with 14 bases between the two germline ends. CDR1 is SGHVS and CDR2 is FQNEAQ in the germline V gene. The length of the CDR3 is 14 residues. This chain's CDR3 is CASSFRGGGHEQYF. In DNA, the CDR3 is TGTGCCAGCAGCTTCCGTGGGGGGGGGCACGAGCAGTACTTC.

The CDR3 loop is CARSRWTTPYEQYF. DNA of the CDR3: TGTGCCAGAAGCCGTTGGACAACCCCCTACGAGCAGTACTTC. The chain links TRBV5-3 to TRBJ2-5; D possibly corresponds to TRBD1 (5 bases). The J call may be incorrect, as the DNA end agrees better with TRBJ2-7. Being an ORF, TRBV5-3 has a function that is uncertain. This CDR3 contains 14 residues.

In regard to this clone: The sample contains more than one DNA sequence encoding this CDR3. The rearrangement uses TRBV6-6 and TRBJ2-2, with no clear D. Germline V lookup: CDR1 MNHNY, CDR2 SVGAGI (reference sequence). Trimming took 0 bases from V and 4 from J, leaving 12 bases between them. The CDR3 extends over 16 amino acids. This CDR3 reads CASSYSHRSSTGELFF. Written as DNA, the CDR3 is TGTGCCAGCAGTTACTCCCACCGGTCTTCCACCGGGGAGCTGTTTTTT.

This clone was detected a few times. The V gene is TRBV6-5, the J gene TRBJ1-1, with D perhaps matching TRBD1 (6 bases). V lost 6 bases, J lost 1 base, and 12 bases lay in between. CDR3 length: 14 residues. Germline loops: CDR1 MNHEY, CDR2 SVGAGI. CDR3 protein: CASRTGFWNTEAFF. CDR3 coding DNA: TGTGCCAGCAGAACAGGGTTTTGGAACACTGAAGCTTTCTTT.

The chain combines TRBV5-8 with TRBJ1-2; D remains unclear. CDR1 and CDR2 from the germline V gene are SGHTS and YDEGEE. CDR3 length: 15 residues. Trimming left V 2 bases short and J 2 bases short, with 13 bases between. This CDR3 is CASSFFPRHNYGYTF. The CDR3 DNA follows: TGTGCCAGCAGCTTTTTCCCGCGACACAACTATGGCTACACCTTC.

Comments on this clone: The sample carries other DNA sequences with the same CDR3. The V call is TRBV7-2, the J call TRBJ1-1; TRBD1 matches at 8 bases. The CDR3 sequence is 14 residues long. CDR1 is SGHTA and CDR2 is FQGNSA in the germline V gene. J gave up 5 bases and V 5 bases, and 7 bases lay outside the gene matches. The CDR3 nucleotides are TGTGCCAGCAGCCCTGGACAGGGAAGAACTGAAGCTTTCTTT. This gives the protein CASSPGQGRTEAFF.